The 25 T cell receptor beta chains below all came from one sample that was sequenced in a study of beta chain features in type 1 diabetes. The antigens these receptors bind are not known. The study reverse transcribed the entire isolated RNA, so it sequenced expressed TCRB transcripts. Generated by immunoSEQ multiplex PCR, the TCRdb table keeps only in-frame clones and is missing some. The sample consists of about 240,000 clones, about 14% of them appearing once. Study outcomes and limitations: In every one of the four CD4+ subsets, TCRB CDR3s were moderately but significantly shorter in Type 1 diabetes patients.

Sequencing was performed on naive CD4+ T cells from blood. The receptor set was obtained from a man aged 25-45 years with type 1 diabetes.

This clone was counted between two and nine times. The chain is built from TRBV6-6 and TRBJ2-3; a weak D match, TRBD1 (5 bases). Germline values: CDR1 MNHNY, CDR2 SVGAGI (reference sequence). Trimming cost V 5 bases and J 0 bases, with 12 bases left between them. The CDR3 totals 15 residues. The CDR3 loop is CASSGKGLSTDTQYF. In DNA form, the CDR3 reads TGTGCCAGCAGTGGCAAGGGGCTTAGCACAGATACGCAGTATTTT.

The V gene is TRBV10-3, the J gene TRBJ2-3; 11 bases agree with TRBD2. The V and J ends lost 3 bases and 4 bases, in that order; junction bases with no gene match: 3. The CDR3 is 15 residues long. The germline gives CDR1 ENHRY, CDR2 SYGVKD. The CDR3: CAISDSGRAADTQYF. For the CDR3, the DNA is TGTGCCATCAGTGATAGCGGGAGGGCCGCAGATACGCAGTATTTT.

This sequence joins TRBV6-6 and TRBJ2-7, with 12 bases identical to TRBD2. The CDR3 length is 15 residues. J gave up 7 bases and V 6 bases, and 10 bases lay outside the gene matches. Germline values: CDR1 MNHNY, CDR2 SVGAGI (reference sequence). Here the CDR3 reads CASSPSGRAAGEQYF. The DNA of the CDR3 is TGTGCCAGCAGCCCTAGCGGGAGGGCTGCCGGAGAGCAGTACTTC.

In its sample, this clone was seen a few times. CDR3 in DNA: TGTGCCAGCAGCTTAGCACAGGTTGGCTCCTACGAGCAGTACTTC. Protein sequence: CASSLAQVGSYEQYF. The chain combines TRBV7-9 with TRBJ2-7; D perhaps matches TRBD1 (5 bases). Germline V gene sequence: CDR1 SEHNR, CDR2 FQNEAQ (reference sequence). V lost 0 bases, J lost 0 bases, and 9 bases lay in between. The CDR3 is made up of 15 amino acids. The entire variable domain, with the rest obtained from reference TRBV7-9 and TRBJ2-7, is as follows: DTGVSQNPRHKITKRGQNVTFRCDPISEHNRLYWYRQTLGQGPEFLTYFQNEAQLEKSRLLSDRFSAERPKGSFSTLEIQRTEQGDSAMYLCASSLAQVGSYEQYFGPGTRLTVT.

The table lists this clone with a few counts. This chain uses TRBV30 with TRBJ2-7, with TRBD1 matching 11 bases. Germline CDR1 GTSNPN, CDR2 SVGIG (reference sequence). The ends lost 0 bases at V and 6 bases at J; junction bases unmatched: 4. This CDR3 spans 14 amino acids. In DNA, the CDR3 is TGTGCCTGGAGTGTGGACAGGGGGCTTGGCGAGCAGTACTTC. The encoded protein is CAWSVDRGLGEQYF.

The chain recombines TRBV29-1 with TRBJ1-1; 8 bases line up with TRBD1. The CDR3 is made up of 13 amino acids. V lost 7 bases to trimming and J lost 5 bases; unmatched junction nucleotides: 9. Germline assignment: CDR1 SQVTM and CDR2 ANQGSEA. CDR3 amino acids: CSADTGGRTEAFF. The CDR3 bases are TGCAGCGCGGATACAGGGGGTCGAACTGAAGCTTTCTTT.

This chain links TRBV6-5 with TRBJ1-5, with 10 bases aligning to TRBD1. The V gene's germline CDR1 is MNHEY and CDR2 SVGAGI. After removal of 2 bases from V and 5 bases from J, the junction contained 3 bases not matched to a gene. CDR3 length: 15 amino acids. This chain's CDR3 is CASSYTGTGDQPQHF. The CDR3 DNA is TGTGCCAGCAGTTACACTGGGACAGGGGATCAGCCCCAGCATTTT.

This clone appeared a few times. V and J are TRBV7-9 and TRBJ1-4; the match to TRBD1 covers 11 bases. CDR3 length: 16 residues. Per the germline V gene, CDR1 is SEHNR and CDR2 is FQNEAQ (reference sequence). With 4 bases clipped from V and 10 bases from J, the junction kept 11 bases outside the gene matches. The CDR3 loop is CASSSPGQGVSGKLFF. The CDR3 DNA sequence: TGTGCCAGCAGCTCCCCGGGACAGGGGGTTTCCGGAAAACTGTTTTTT.

This chain connects TRBV5-1 to TRBJ2-1, with 10 bases aligning to TRBD1. CDR1 is SGHRS, CDR2 YFSETQ, per germline. J lost 3 bases, V lost 0 bases, and 3 bases had no gene match. The CDR3 has 16 residues. This chain's CDR3 is CASSLEGTGVYNEQFF. The CDR3 nucleotides read TGCGCCAGCAGCTTGGAAGGGACAGGGGTCTACAATGAGCAGTTCTTC.

The J gene is TRBJ1-1, the V gene TRBV10-3, with D uncertain. With 4 bases removed from V and 4 bases from J, the gap between germline ends came to 16 bases. The CDR3 totals 15 residues. Germline V lookup: CDR1 ENHRY, CDR2 SYGVKD. Written as DNA, the CDR3 is TGTGCCATCAGTGGGACTGCCCCGATGGGCACTGAAGCTTTCTTT. It specifies CAISGTAPMGTEAFF.

This clone was detected only a few times. The chain couples TRBV10-3 to TRBJ2-3; 10 nucleotides align to TRBD2. Germline CDR1 is ENHRY and CDR2 is SYGVKD. CDR3 length equals 18 residues. V shed 5 bases, J shed 2 bases, and the junction held 13 bases outside the gene matches. CDR3 region: CAISRQGRLAGTTDTQYF. The CDR3 DNA follows: TGTGCCATCAGTCGACAGGGAAGACTAGCGGGCACCACAGATACGCAGTATTTT.

The chain couples TRBV15 to TRBJ1-1, with 9 nucleotides matching TRBD1. The CDR3 sequence is 14 residues long. The germline V gene encodes CDR1 LNHNV and CDR2 YYDKDF (reference sequence). Trimming removed 1 base from V and 6 bases from J; junction bases left unmatched: 3. The CDR3: CATSRVRDRAEAFF. The CDR3 nucleotides read TGTGCCACCAGCAGAGTCCGGGACAGGGCTGAAGCTTTCTTT.

The chain employs TRBV2 and TRBJ2-2; D is possibly TRBD1 (5 bases). This CDR3 is built from 15 residues. The V and J ends lost 3 bases and 3 bases respectively, with 11 bases between them. CDR1 is SNHLY and CDR2 is FYNNEI in the germline V gene. The chain's CDR3 is CASSEQLTDTGELFF. Here the CDR3 DNA reads TGTGCCAGCAGTGAGCAGTTGACAGACACCGGGGAGCTGTTTTTT.

The rearrangement uses TRBV30 and TRBJ2-7, with D possibly being TRBD1 (6 bases). CDR3 length: 14 amino acids. Germline V gene sequence: CDR1 GTSNPN, CDR2 SVGIG (reference sequence). V lost 5 bases, J lost 0 bases, and 14 bases lay in between. Here the CDR3 reads CAWRPGDTSYEQYF. The CDR3 region has the DNA TGTGCCTGGCGCCCAGGGGACACCTCCTACGAGCAGTACTTC.

This CDR3 is CASSVGRQANTEAFF. Here the CDR3 DNA reads TGTGCCAGCAGCGTAGGGCGACAGGCGAACACTGAAGCTTTCTTT. The gene calls are TRBV9 and TRBJ1-1, with D tentatively TRBD1 (6 bases). This CDR3 comprises 15 residues. CDR1 is SGDLS and CDR2 is YYNGEE in the germline V gene. V shed 0 bases and J shed 1 base, with 10 bases lying between them.

This clone showed up just a few times. The chain carries TRBV5-6 and TRBJ1-3; 9 nucleotides match TRBD1. This CDR3 is 16 amino acids long. Germline V gives CDR1 SGHDT, CDR2 YYEEEE. V lost 3 bases and J lost 0; bases outside the gene matches: 4. CDR3 sequence reads: CASSWGQGTSGNTIYF. The CDR3 DNA sequence: TGTGCCAGCAGCTGGGGACAGGGAACCTCTGGAAACACCATATATTTT.

This clone was seen more than once but under ten times. The J gene is TRBJ1-5, the V gene TRBV7-9, with 8 bases fitting TRBD1. J lost 4 bases, V lost 1 base, and 3 bases had no gene match. Germline V gene data show CDR1 as SEHNR and CDR2 as FQNEAQ (reference sequence). The CDR3 is 15 residues long. CDR3 in amino acids: CASSLGTGLNQPQHF. CDR3 coding DNA: TGTGCCAGCAGCTTAGGGACAGGGCTAAATCAGCCCCAGCATTTT.

This clone has only a few counts. The CDR3 nucleotides are TGTGCCAGCAGCTTACAGGGGTTCGGAAACACCATATATTTT. Amino acids: CASSLQGFGNTIYF. V is TRBV11-2 and J is TRBJ1-3; a possible D gene is TRBD1 (6 bases). This CDR3 contains 14 residues. V dropped 2 bases and J dropped 4 bases, with 9 bases sitting between them. Germline V CDR1 and CDR2: SGHAT, FQNNGV.

This clone was counted between two and nine times. V and J are TRBV7-4 and TRBJ1-1; D ambiguous. Looked up from germline, CDR1 is SGHVT and CDR2 is SQSDAQ. CDR3 size: 14 residues. V was clipped by 5 bases and J by 5 bases, with 15 bases between them. The CDR3 is CASSPPLARTEAFF. CDR3 sequence (DNA): TGTGCCAGCAGCCCACCATTAGCGAGGACTGAAGCTTTCTTT.

This clone was detected a few times. The chain uses TRBV30 and TRBJ1-1; 9 nucleotides line up with TRBD1. CDR3 size: 14 residues. V lost 2 bases to trimming and J lost 3 bases; unmatched junction nucleotides: 4. Germline-derived CDR1 and CDR2 are GTSNPN and SVGIG (reference sequence). CDR3: CAWSRGQGDTEAFF. Written as DNA, the CDR3 is TGTGCCTGGAGTAGGGGACAGGGTGACACTGAAGCTTTCTTT.

This clone was counted a few times. V gene TRBV18 combines with J gene TRBJ2-1; TRBD1 matches 9 bases. The CDR3 runs 14 residues. Germline loops: CDR1 KGHSH, CDR2 LQKENI. Unmatched junction bases numbered 5, after V lost 3 bases and J lost 8 bases. Here the CDR3 DNA reads TGTGCCAGCTCACCGGGACAGGGTCGGGATGAGCAGTTCTTC. Its translation is CASSPGQGRDEQFF.

This rearrangement joins TRBV4-2 to TRBJ1-2; the match to TRBD1 covers 8 bases. J lost 4 bases, V lost 2 bases, and 3 bases had no gene match. From germline, CDR1 is LGHNA and CDR2 YNFKEQ. The CDR3 sequence is 14 residues long. DNA for the CDR3: TGTGCCAGCAGCCAAAAACAGGGGGGCTATGGCTACACCTTC. Residues: CASSQKQGGYGYTF.

V gene TRBV27 combines with J gene TRBJ2-2; maybe TRBD1 (6 bases). V gave up 2 bases and J gave up 4 bases, with 14 bases separating them. From germline, CDR1 is MNHEY and CDR2 SMNVEV (reference sequence). CDR3 length: 16 amino acids. CDR3 loop: CASSLTQGITTGELFF. The DNA of the CDR3 is TGTGCCAGCAGTTTAACGCAGGGGATAACCACCGGGGAGCTGTTTTTT.

J is TRBJ2-3 and V is TRBV15, with D possibly being TRBD2 (5 bases). With 5 bases removed from V and 4 bases from J, the gap between germline ends came to 22 bases. The CDR3 runs to 17 residues. Germline CDR1 is LNHNV and CDR2 is YYDKDF (reference sequence). The CDR3 is CATSPPGSSSFPDTQYF. As DNA, the CDR3 is TGTGCCACCAGCCCCCCTGGGAGTAGTTCCTTCCCAGATACGCAGTATTTT. Full variable domain (outside the CDR3, taken from reference TRBV15 and TRBJ2-3): DAMVIQNPRYQVTQFGKPVTLSCSQTLNHNVMYWYQQKSSQAPKLLFHYYDKDFNNEADTPDNFQSRRPNTSFCFLDIRSPGLGDTAMYLCATSPPGSSSFPDTQYFGPGTRLTVL.

This chain links TRBV29-1 with TRBJ2-3; 13 bases are a match to TRBD2. V dropped 4 bases and J dropped 2; count of bases not matched to a gene: 9. Germline CDR1 and CDR2: SQVTM and ANQGSEA. The length of the CDR3 is 17 residues. This CDR3 is CSVVLVGTSGITDTQYF. The DNA of the CDR3 is TGCAGCGTTGTGTTAGTCGGGACTAGCGGGATCACAGATACGCAGTATTTT.